One T cell receptor beta chain is described in this entry. The sample comes from a study of cytomegalovirus exposure and HLA in healthy donors. The PCR contained 60 Vbeta and 13 Jbeta primers. TCRdb's table, derived via immunoSEQ multiplex PCR, lists solely in-frame clones and lacks some. Of roughly 120,000 clones in the sample, 81% are singletons; the top ten hold 3.9%. CDR3 size: 15 residues. The germline gives CDR1 SGHTA, CDR2 FQGNSA. V was pared by 3 bases and J by 2 bases, with 5 bases of the junction left unmatched. The TCR was taken from a woman aged 25 to 39 in good health and CMV-seronegative. V usage is TRBV7-2 and J usage is TRBJ2-7; 9 bases are shared with TRBD1. The sample was PBMCs. CDR3 in DNA: TGTGCCAGCAGCTTTACAGGGGGCATCGCCTACGAGCAGTACTTC. It encodes CASSFTGGIAYEQYF.